This T cell receptor beta chain stems from a study of neurological immune-mediated disorders. Germline V gene sequence: CDR1 SGHRS, CDR2 YFSETQ. V lost 5 bases and J lost 4, with 18 bases in between. The CDR3 runs to 15 residues. This clonotype was found many times. It was by 5'RACE with 10-nucleotide random UMIs that the cDNA was made. TCRdb called the 5' RACE reads again in MiXCR, with one record for every CDR3 protein. The sample includes 26,000 or so distinct CDR3 sequences, about 6.9% of them seen just once. The sequence was collected from a woman in her fifties or sixties in good health. The V call is TRBV5-1, the J call TRBJ1-1, with TRBD1 as a possible D gene (6 bases). Sequenced material: PBMCs. The CDR3 DNA reads as TGCGCCAGCAGGGCCCTACAGGGAGTTGGCACTGAAGCTTTCTTT. As protein: CASRALQGVGTEAFF.